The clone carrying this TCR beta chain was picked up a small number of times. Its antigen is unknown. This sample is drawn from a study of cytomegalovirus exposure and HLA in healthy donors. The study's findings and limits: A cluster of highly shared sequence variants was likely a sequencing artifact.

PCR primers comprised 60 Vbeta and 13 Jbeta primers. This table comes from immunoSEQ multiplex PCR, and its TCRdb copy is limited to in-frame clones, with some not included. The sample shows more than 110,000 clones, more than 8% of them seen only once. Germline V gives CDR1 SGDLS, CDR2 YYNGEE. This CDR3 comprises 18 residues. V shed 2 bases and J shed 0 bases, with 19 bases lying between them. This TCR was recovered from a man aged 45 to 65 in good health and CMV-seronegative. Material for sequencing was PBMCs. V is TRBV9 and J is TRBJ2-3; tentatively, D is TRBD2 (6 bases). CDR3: CASSVGGIRDLSTDTQYF. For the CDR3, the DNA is TGTGCCAGCAGCGTCGGGGGAATTCGGGACTTAAGCACAGATACGCAGTATTTT.